A selection of T cell receptor beta chains follows, all from one sample in a study of T cells in Graves' hyperthyroidism and ophthalmopathy. Via MiXCR, TCRdb re-called the multiplex PCR reads, giving one row per CDR3 protein. Among a few hundred thousand distinct CDR3 sequences listed, about 15% were seen once. Sequencing was performed on blood. The receptors derive from a woman under 40 with Graves' hyperthyroidism. The CDR3 runs from the conserved cysteine through the conserved F or W. A D gene is named only where the DNA matches it firmly. Size is stated for part of the rows, as once, few or many counts, or as a class when the clone is expanded.

CDR3 protein: CASSQGHSATSYGYTF
CDR3 DNA: TGTGCCAGCAGCCAAGGTCACTCCGCAACATCTTATGGCTACACCTTC
V gene: TRBV3-1
J gene: TRBJ1-2
D gene: .
clone size: many

CDR3 protein: CASSPRGQATDTQYF
CDR3 DNA: TGTGCCAGCAGCCCCCGGGGACAGGCCACAGATACGCAGTATTTT
V gene: TRBV28
J gene: TRBJ2-3
D gene: TRBD1
clone size: .

CDR3 protein: CASSQSGQMNEQYF
CDR3 DNA: TGTGCCAGCAGCCAATCCGGACAGATGAACGAGCAGTACTTC
V gene: TRBV3-1
J gene: TRBJ2-7
D gene: .
clone size: .

CDR3 protein: CASSQWTSGRPSSYEQYF
CDR3 DNA: TGCGCCAGCAGCCAATGGACTAGCGGGAGGCCCAGCTCCTACGAGCAGTACTTC
V gene: TRBV4-1
J gene: TRBJ2-7
D gene: TRBD2
clone size: few

CDR3 protein: CATSRTSGIQTQYF
CDR3 DNA: TGTGCCACCAGCCGGACTAGCGGGATCCAGACCCAGTACTTC
V gene: TRBV15
J gene: TRBJ2-5
D gene: TRBD2
clone size: .

CDR3 protein: CATSDRDKDGYEQYF
CDR3 DNA: TGTGCCACCAGTGATCGTGACAAGGACGGATACGAGCAGTACTTC
V gene: TRBV24-1
J gene: TRBJ2-7
D gene: .
clone size: once

CDR3 protein: CASSMGLQGNEQFF
CDR3 DNA: TGTGCCAGTAGTATGGGGCTCCAGGGGAATGAGCAGTTCTTC
V gene: TRBV19
J gene: TRBJ2-1
D gene: .
clone size: few

CDR3 protein: CASSLGTQPQETQYF
CDR3 DNA: TGCGCCAGCAGCTTGGGGACTCAGCCGCAAGAGACCCAGTACTTC
V gene: TRBV5-1
J gene: TRBJ2-5
D gene: .
clone size: .

CDR3 protein: CSVAAGLTGELFF
CDR3 DNA: TGCAGCGTTGCAGCGGGGCTCACCGGGGAGCTGTTTTTT
V gene: TRBV29-1
J gene: TRBJ2-2
D gene: TRBD2
clone size: .

CDR3 protein: CASSLDSGSLGAKNIQYF
CDR3 DNA: TGTGCCAGCAGCTTAGATTCGGGCAGTTTGGGTGCCAAAAACATTCAGTACTTC
V gene: TRBV11-3
J gene: TRBJ2-4
D gene: .
clone size: .

CDR3 protein: CASSSGTVGNEKLFF
CDR3 DNA: TGTGCCAGCAGCTCTGGGACAGTTGGTAATGAAAAACTGTTTTTT
V gene: TRBV7-8
J gene: TRBJ1-4
D gene: TRBD1
clone size: .

CDR3 protein: CATSREGLAGVGEQFF
CDR3 DNA: TGTGCCACCAGCAGAGAGGGACTAGCGGGAGTAGGTGAGCAGTTCTTC
V gene: TRBV15
J gene: TRBJ2-1
D gene: TRBD2
clone size: few

CDR3 protein: CATSPYGSGETQYF
CDR3 DNA: TGTGCCACCAGCCCTTACGGGAGTGGAGAGACCCAGTACTTC
V gene: TRBV15
J gene: TRBJ2-5
D gene: .
clone size: few

CDR3 protein: CASSGLAIPYNEQFF
CDR3 DNA: TGTGCCAGCAGTGGGCTAGCTATCCCCTACAATGAGCAGTTCTTC
V gene: TRBV6-1
J gene: TRBJ2-1
D gene: .
clone size: .

CDR3 protein: CATSGASSYNEQFF
CDR3 DNA: TGTGCCACCAGTGGGGCCAGCTCCTACAATGAGCAGTTCTTC
V gene: TRBV24-1
J gene: TRBJ2-1
D gene: .
clone size: .

CDR3 protein: CASSSTTGTSDYNEQFF
CDR3 DNA: TGTGCCAGCAGCTCAACGACCGGGACTAGCGACTACAATGAGCAGTTCTTC
V gene: TRBV7-9
J gene: TRBJ2-1
D gene: TRBD2
clone size: many

CDR3 protein: CATSDTGGSGNTIYF
CDR3 DNA: TGTGCCACCTCGGATACAGGGGGTTCTGGAAACACCATATATTTT
V gene: TRBV12-3/TRBV12-4
J gene: TRBJ1-3
D gene: TRBD1
clone size: many

CDR3 protein: CAWSSGTLNTEAFF
CDR3 DNA: TGTGCCTGGAGTTCCGGGACCTTGAACACTGAAGCTTTCTTT
V gene: TRBV30
J gene: TRBJ1-1
D gene: .
clone size: many

CDR3 protein: CASSRINSQGVSAYNEQFF
CDR3 DNA: TGTGCCAGCAGCCGTATTAACTCACAGGGGGTGTCGGCCTACAATGAGCAGTTCTTC
V gene: TRBV7-9
J gene: TRBJ2-1
D gene: TRBD1
clone size: .

CDR3 protein: CATSSPFRTQEVADTQYF
CDR3 DNA: TGTGCCACCAGCTCCCCCTTTCGGACTCAGGAGGTGGCAGATACGCAGTATTTT
V gene: TRBV24-1
J gene: TRBJ2-3
D gene: .
clone size: few

CDR3 protein: CASSPGLAGGPGSETQYF
CDR3 DNA: TGTGCCAGCAGCCCCGGACTAGCGGGAGGGCCGGGATCAGAGACCCAGTACTTC
V gene: TRBV9
J gene: TRBJ2-5
D gene: TRBD2
clone size: many

CDR3 protein: CASSTRLAGGSYEQYF
CDR3 DNA: TGTGCCAGCAGCACGCGACTAGCGGGGGGGTCCTACGAGCAGTACTTC
V gene: TRBV4-2
J gene: TRBJ2-7
D gene: TRBD2
clone size: few

CDR3 protein: CASPGQNTGELFF
CDR3 DNA: TGTGCCAGCCCGGGACAAAACACCGGGGAGCTGTTTTTT
V gene: TRBV19
J gene: TRBJ2-2
D gene: .
clone size: .

CDR3 protein: CASSGGGAYEQYF
CDR3 DNA: TGCGCCAGCAGCGGCGGGGGCGCGTACGAGCAGTACTTC
V gene: TRBV5-1
J gene: TRBJ2-7
D gene: .
clone size: many

CDR3 protein: CASSLGRPYGYTF
CDR3 DNA: TGTGCCAGCAGCCTGGGCCGGCCTTATGGCTACACCTTC
V gene: TRBV28
J gene: TRBJ1-2
D gene: .
clone size: .

CDR3 protein: CASSAGRGQGVFEQYF
CDR3 DNA: TGTGCCAGCAGCGCGGGGAGGGGTCAGGGGGTGTTCGAGCAGTACTTC
V gene: TRBV5-6
J gene: TRBJ2-7
D gene: .
clone size: .

CDR3 protein: CATSLAIAGKNNEQFF
CDR3 DNA: TGTGCCACCAGTCTGGCCATAGCAGGGAAGAACAATGAGCAGTTCTTC
V gene: TRBV15
J gene: TRBJ2-1
D gene: .
clone size: few

CDR3 protein: CASSSPGTVSYEQYF
CDR3 DNA: TGTGCCAGCAGCTCGCCCGGGACAGTGTCCTACGAGCAGTACTTC
V gene: TRBV5-4
J gene: TRBJ2-7
D gene: TRBD1
clone size: .

CDR3 protein: CASSFGGSIDTQYF
CDR3 DNA: TGTGCCAGCAGCTTTGGTGGGAGCATAGATACGCAGTATTTT
V gene: TRBV7-2
J gene: TRBJ2-3
D gene: .
clone size: many

CDR3 protein: CASSLGGGNSPLHF
CDR3 DNA: TGTGCCAGCAGTTTAGGGGGGGGGAATTCACCCCTCCACTTT
V gene: TRBV12-3/TRBV12-4
J gene: TRBJ1-6
D gene: .
clone size: many

CDR3 protein: CARRDRNTGELFF
CDR3 DNA: TGTGCCAGGAGGGACAGGAACACCGGGGAGCTGTTTTTT
V gene: TRBV28
J gene: TRBJ2-2
D gene: TRBD1
clone size: .

CDR3 protein: CASSEGVEGGYQPQHF
CDR3 DNA: TGTGCCAGCAGCGAGGGCGTGGAGGGAGGATATCAGCCCCAGCATTTT
V gene: TRBV7-2
J gene: TRBJ1-5
D gene: .
clone size: .

CDR3 protein: CASSPGNGELFF
CDR3 DNA: TGTGCCAGCTCACCAGGGAACGGGGAGCTGTTTTTT
V gene: TRBV18
J gene: TRBJ2-2
D gene: .
clone size: many

CDR3 protein: CASSLGLEGETQYF
CDR3 DNA: TGCGCCAGCAGCTTGGGACTAGAGGGAGAGACCCAGTACTTC
V gene: TRBV5-1
J gene: TRBJ2-5
D gene: .
clone size: .

CDR3 protein: CSALDYHNEQFF
CDR3 DNA: TGCAGTGCTCTGGACTACCACAATGAGCAGTTCTTC
V gene: TRBV20-1
J gene: TRBJ2-1
D gene: .
clone size: many

CDR3 protein: CASSSGHKGFEQYF
CDR3 DNA: TGCGCCAGCAGCTCGGGACATAAGGGGTTCGAGCAGTACTTC
V gene: TRBV5-1
J gene: TRBJ2-7
D gene: .
clone size: many

CDR3 protein: CASSGELAASSYNEQFF
CDR3 DNA: TGTGCCAGCAGCGGCGAACTAGCGGCGAGCTCCTACAATGAGCAGTTCTTC
V gene: TRBV3-1
J gene: TRBJ2-1
D gene: TRBD2
clone size: many

CDR3 protein: CASSLIVQGDDYGYTF
CDR3 DNA: TGTGCCAGCAGTTTAATTGTCCAGGGGGACGACTATGGCTACACCTTC
V gene: TRBV28
J gene: TRBJ1-2
D gene: TRBD1
clone size: .

CDR3 protein: CASSLSGVRGNEQFF
CDR3 DNA: TGTGCCAGCAGCTTAAGCGGAGTCCGAGGGAATGAGCAGTTCTTC
V gene: TRBV5-8
J gene: TRBJ2-1
D gene: .
clone size: .

CDR3 protein: CASSLMGLERVFNTDTQYF
CDR3 DNA: TGTGCCAGCAGCTTAATGGGACTCGAGAGGGTATTCAACACAGATACGCAGTATTTT
V gene: TRBV7-9
J gene: TRBJ2-3
D gene: .
clone size: few

CDR3 protein: CAWSSDSLGQPQHF
CDR3 DNA: TGTGCCTGGAGTTCGGACAGTTTAGGTCAGCCCCAGCATTTT
V gene: TRBV30
J gene: TRBJ1-5
D gene: .
clone size: few

CDR3 protein: CASSLQDRRNTGELFF
CDR3 DNA: TGTGCCAGCAGCCTTCAGGACAGGAGAAACACCGGGGAGCTGTTTTTT
V gene: TRBV7-6
J gene: TRBJ2-2
D gene: TRBD1
clone size: .

CDR3 protein: CASSLGHSYEQYF
CDR3 DNA: TGCGCCAGCAGCCTTGGACACTCCTACGAGCAGTACTTC
V gene: TRBV4-1
J gene: TRBJ2-7
D gene: .
clone size: .

CDR3 protein: CASSPIEASAKNIQYF
CDR3 DNA: TGTGCCAGTAGCCCGATTGAGGCCTCAGCCAAAAACATTCAGTACTTC
V gene: TRBV19
J gene: TRBJ2-4
D gene: .
clone size: .

CDR3 protein: CASSLYLGKGTEAFF
CDR3 DNA: TGTGCCAGCAGCTTATACCTGGGAAAAGGCACTGAAGCTTTCTTT
V gene: TRBV11-2
J gene: TRBJ1-1
D gene: .
clone size: many